The 3 T cell receptor beta chains below were found in one sample sequenced in a study of cytomegalovirus exposure and HLA in healthy donors. PCR employed 60 Vbeta and 13 Jbeta primers. Assay: immunoSEQ multiplex PCR; the TCRdb copy retains only in-frame clones and omits some. The sample lists about 130,000 clones; around 77% were seen once. Sequenced input: PBMCs. These receptors came from a male donor in good health and CMV-seropositive.

V is TRBV19 and J is TRBJ2-5; D perhaps matches TRBD1 (5 bases). Germline CDR1 LNHDA, CDR2 SQIVND (reference sequence). This CDR3 is 14 amino acids long. The germline V and J ends were trimmed by 2 bases and 1 base, with 8 bases remaining between them. CDR3 in DNA: TGTGCCAGTAGTATAAGGGGTCCCCAAGAGACCCAGTACTTC. Its protein product is CASSIRGPQETQYF. Based on the CDR3 plus reference TRBV19 and TRBJ2-5, the full variable domain is DGGITQSPKYLFRKEGQNVTLSCEQNLNHDAMYWYRQDPGQGLRLIYYSQIVNDFQKGDIAEGYSVSREKKESFPLTVTSAQKNPTAFYLCASSIRGPQETQYFGPGTRLLVL.

This clone was recorded a few times. This rearrangement joins TRBV4-1 to TRBJ2-3; 10 bases fit TRBD1. There are 17 residues in the CDR3. Germline V gene lookup returns CDR1 MGHRA and CDR2 YSYEKL. The ends lost 1 base at V and 3 bases at J; junction bases unmatched: 7. CDR3 amino acids: CASSQGQGAGATDTQYF. CDR3 DNA sequence: TGCGCCAGCAGCCAAGGACAGGGGGCCGGCGCTACAGATACGCAGTATTTT.

V gene TRBV7-9 combines with J gene TRBJ2-5; 10 bases align to TRBD1. V was pared by 5 bases and J by 5 bases, with 11 bases of the junction left unmatched. CDR3 size: 16 residues. CDR1 SEHNR and CDR2 FQNEAQ come from the germline V gene (reference sequence). CDR3 sequence reads: CASSPWTGGVSETQYF. CDR3 sequence (DNA): TGTGCCAGCAGCCCCTGGACAGGGGGTGTCAGTGAGACCCAGTACTTC.